Each of the 15 T cell receptor beta chains below was sequenced from the same sample in a study of CD8 T cells in Susac syndrome. After extraction with the RNeasy kit, roughly 0.45 to 1 ug of the RNA was reverse transcribed using random hexamers. TCRdb re-derived calls from the immunoSEQ multiplex PCR reads in MiXCR, one entry per CDR3 protein. This table holds 210,000 or so distinct CDR3 sequences, about 95% found once. The sample taken for sequencing was CD4+ T cells from PBMCs. The source is a human donor with Susac syndrome.

The J gene is TRBJ2-2, the V gene TRBV4-2; 7 nucleotides align to TRBD2. V lost 7 bases, J lost 2 bases, and 4 bases stayed unmatched. Germline V gene sequence: CDR1 LGHNA, CDR2 YNFKEQ. The CDR3 spans 14 residues. CDR3 coding DNA: TGTGCCAGCACCCCGGGGGGAAACACCGGGGAGCTGTTTTTT. The encoded protein is CASTPGGNTGELFF.

CDR3 DNA sequence: TGTGCCAGCAGTCCTAGTCGGACAGGGTGGGGGGCCAACGTCCTGACTTTC. Translated, it gives CASSPSRTGWGANVLTF. This chain links TRBV7-2 with TRBJ2-6; 8 bases are a match to TRBD1. The J segment lost 4 bases and the V segment lost 6 bases, leaving 11 bases of the junction unmatched. Germline values: CDR1 SGHTA, CDR2 FQGNSA. CDR3 length: 17 residues.

The genes are TRBV4-2 and TRBJ2-1; TRBD2 matches 7 bases. The CDR3 runs to 16 residues. V shed 0 bases, J shed 7 bases, and the junction held 9 bases outside the gene matches. Germline-derived CDR1 and CDR2 are LGHNA and YNFKEQ. The CDR3 DNA sequence: TGTGCCAGCAGCCAAGAGGTTGGACGGGGGGATAATGAGCAGTTCTTC. This translates into CASSQEVGRGDNEQFF.

This clonotype has just one count. This chain uses TRBV20-1 with TRBJ1-2; D may be TRBD1 (6 bases). The CDR3 sequence is 13 residues long. With 5 bases removed from V and 2 bases from J, the gap between germline ends came to 12 bases. Germline loops: CDR1 DFQATT, CDR2 SNEGSKA (reference sequence). The CDR3 loop reads CSAATDRNYGYTF. The CDR3 DNA sequence: TGCAGTGCTGCCACAGACAGGAACTATGGCTACACCTTC.

The chain is built from TRBV7-9 and TRBJ1-1, with TRBD1 as a possible D gene (5 bases). Germline assignment: CDR1 SEHNR and CDR2 FQNEAQ (reference sequence). V lost 3 bases and J 5 bases, leaving 16 bases between the germline ends. This CDR3 is 15 amino acids long. The chain's CDR3 is CASSLDGGWGTEAFF. The CDR3 DNA sequence: TGTGCCAGCAGCTTGGATGGGGGTTGGGGGACTGAAGCTTTCTTT.

This chain joins TRBV20-1 and TRBJ2-5; tentatively, D is TRBD2 (6 bases). Trimming stripped 5 bases from V and 5 bases from J, with 18 bases between. This CDR3 spans 14 amino acids. Germline V gives CDR1 DFQATT, CDR2 SNEGSKA (reference sequence). The CDR3 region is CSAHRGTPQETQYF. The CDR3 bases are TGCAGTGCTCATCGGGGGACGCCCCAGGAGACCCAGTACTTC.

V and J are TRBV28 and TRBJ1-5; tentatively, D is TRBD1 (5 bases). The germline V and J ends were trimmed by 7 bases and 6 bases, with 13 bases remaining between them. CDR3 size: 13 residues. Germline V lookup: CDR1 MDHEN, CDR2 SYDVKM. The DNA for the CDR3 is TGTGCCAGCACAGGGCCTGGAGGTCAGCCCCAGCATTTT. Protein: CASTGPGGQPQHF.

The V and J genes are TRBV18 and TRBJ2-3; 7 positions match TRBD1. Germline CDR1 reads KGHSH; CDR2 reads LQKENI. The CDR3 extends over 16 amino acids. After removal of 6 bases from V and 2 bases from J, the junction contained 11 bases not matched to a gene. The CDR3 spells CASSEQQGPDTDTQYF. CDR3 in DNA: TGTGCCAGCTCCGAGCAACAGGGGCCCGACACAGATACGCAGTATTTT.

The V gene is TRBV19, the J gene TRBJ2-1, with D maybe TRBD1 (6 bases). The CDR3 consists of 16 residues. V lost 4 bases and J 7 bases, leaving 20 bases between the germline ends. The germline gives CDR1 LNHDA, CDR2 SQIVND (reference sequence). The CDR3 reads CASSKLQAMGANEQFF. CDR3 nucleotides: TGTGCCAGTAGTAAGTTGCAGGCAATGGGGGCAAATGAGCAGTTCTTC. Variable domain in full (rest from reference TRBV19 and TRBJ2-1): DGGITQSPKYLFRKEGQNVTLSCEQNLNHDAMYWYRQDPGQGLRLIYYSQIVNDFQKGDIAEGYSVSREKKESFPLTVTSAQKNPTAFYLCASSKLQAMGANEQFFGPGTRLTVL.

The gene calls are TRBV20-1 and TRBJ2-5; a weak D match, TRBD2 (6 bases). With 0 bases removed from V and 3 bases from J, the gap between germline ends came to 14 bases. Germline assignment: CDR1 DFQATT and CDR2 SNEGSKA (reference sequence). The CDR3 length is 15 residues. CDR3 nucleotide sequence: TGCAGTGCTAGAGAATTCTTAGCGGAAGAAGAGACCCAGTACTTC. It yields the protein CSAREFLAEEETQYF.

The chain combines TRBV24-1 with TRBJ1-2; 10 bases match TRBD1. J gave up 6 bases and V 5 bases, and 5 bases lay outside the gene matches. The CDR3 has 14 residues. The germline V gene has CDR1 KGHDR and CDR2 SFDVKD. The CDR3 DNA sequence: TGTGCCACCAGTGTTCCGGGACAGGGGAATGGCTACACCTTC. Residues: CATSVPGQGNGYTF.

The V gene is TRBV9, the J gene TRBJ2-1; D unresolved. Germline loops: CDR1 SGDLS, CDR2 YYNGEE. Trimming shortened V by 3 bases and J by 5 bases, and 3 bases separated the two germline ends. This CDR3 contains 11 residues. Here the CDR3 reads CASSGDNEQFF. CDR3 DNA: TGTGCCAGCAGCGGAGACAATGAGCAGTTCTTC.

This chain uses TRBV9 with TRBJ2-5, with 14 bases fitting TRBD2. CDR1 and CDR2 (germline): SGDLS, YYNGEE. Trimming removed 4 bases from V and 5 bases from J; junction bases left unmatched: 7. CDR3 length: 16 amino acids. CDR3: CASSKPGLAGVETQYF. CDR3 nucleotides: TGTGCCAGCAGCAAACCGGGACTAGCGGGGGTTGAGACCCAGTACTTC.

This rearrangement joins TRBV30 to TRBJ1-2; a weak D match, TRBD1 (5 bases). The germline CDR1 and CDR2 sequences are GTSNPN and SVGIG (reference sequence). The CDR3 covers 14 residues. V lost 1 base and J lost 5, with 14 bases in between. For the CDR3, the DNA is TGTGCCTGGAGTGAGGAGGGGAGGCCTTATGGCTACACCTTC. Translated, it gives CAWSEEGRPYGYTF.

This clonotype was picked up one time. The genes are TRBV7-3 and TRBJ1-2, with D perhaps matching TRBD1 (5 bases). With 0 bases removed from V and 7 bases from J, the gap between germline ends came to 12 bases. The CDR3 has 14 residues. Germline CDR1 SGHTA, CDR2 FQGTGA. Here the CDR3 DNA reads TGTGCCAGCAGCTTAACGGGGGGGGTAGGTGGCTACACCTTC. Amino acid sequence: CASSLTGGVGGYTF.